The 28 T cell receptor beta chains below were found in one sample sequenced in a study of CD8 T cells in Susac syndrome. It was with random hexamers that roughly 0.45 to 1 ug RNA was reverse transcribed. TCRdb processed the immunoSEQ multiplex PCR reads anew with MiXCR; each CDR3 protein has one entry. Of fewer than 250,000 distinct CDR3 sequences in the sample, 93% are singletons; the top ten hold roughly 0.096%. Material: CD4+ T cells from PBMCs. The receptors stem from a human donor in good health.

The chain combines TRBV6-2 or TRBV6-3 with TRBJ2-7; D call uncertain. The germline V gene encodes CDR1 MNHEY and CDR2 SVGEGT. The CDR3 covers 12 residues. Trimming removed 4 bases from V and 2 bases from J, with 6 bases in between. CDR3 in amino acids: CASSSPPYEQYV. CDR3 DNA sequence: TGTGCCAGCAGTTCGCCTCCCTACGAGCAGTACGTC.

J is TRBJ1-2 and V is TRBV5-1, with D tentatively TRBD1 (5 bases). V was pared by 5 bases and J by 4 bases, with 15 bases between. The germline V gene has CDR1 SGHRS and CDR2 YFSETQ. CDR3 size: 14 residues. CDR3 residues: CASSRYQGGYGYTF. DNA of the CDR3: TGCGCCAGCAGTCGATATCAGGGTGGCTATGGCTACACCTTC.

The chain couples TRBV30 to TRBJ2-1; 10 nucleotides align to TRBD2. The germline V gene encodes CDR1 GTSNPN and CDR2 SVGIG (reference sequence). The length of the CDR3 is 15 residues. The junction had 8 bases not matched to a gene; V was cut back by 7 bases and J by 2 bases. CDR3 bases: TGTGCCTCACTCCCGCTAGCGGGGGCCTACAATGAGCAGTTCTTC. This gives the protein CASLPLAGAYNEQFF.

The chain's CDR3 is CASRLTGTYEQYF. In nucleotides, the CDR3 is TGTGCCAGCAGGTTGACAGGGACCTACGAGCAGTACTTC. This chain links TRBV7-8 with TRBJ2-7, with 7 bases that match TRBD1. With V trimmed by 6 bases and J by 2 bases, 4 bases remained unmatched. Germline V CDR1 and CDR2: SGHVS, FQNEAQ. The CDR3 loop spans 13 amino acids.

The J gene is TRBJ1-3, the V gene TRBV6-5; tentatively, D is TRBD1 (5 bases). The CDR3 extends over 16 amino acids. Germline CDR1 MNHEY, CDR2 SVGAGI. V was clipped by 2 bases and J by 2 bases, with 13 bases between them. The CDR3 sequence is CASSYGAVGAGNTIYF. The CDR3 nucleotides read TGTGCCAGCAGTTACGGGGCGGTCGGAGCTGGAAACACCATATATTTT.

The chain uses TRBV20-1 and TRBJ1-5; unclear D gene. This CDR3 contains 14 residues. V lost 2 bases, J lost 4 bases, and 12 bases lay in between. CDR1 and CDR2 from the germline V gene are DFQATT and SNEGSKA (reference sequence). The CDR3 bases are TGCAGTGCTAGATGGGCGATAGATAATCAGCCCCAGCATTTT. This encodes CSARWAIDNQPQHF.

This clonotype was recorded once. The gene calls are TRBV5-1 and TRBJ1-1; possibly TRBD1 for D (5 bases). Germline V gives CDR1 SGHRS, CDR2 YFSETQ. The CDR3 covers 14 residues. V was trimmed by 1 base and J by 6 bases, leaving 13 bases between them. The CDR3 reads CASSLKQGEAEAFF. The DNA of the CDR3 is TGCGCCAGCAGCTTGAAACAAGGGGAGGCTGAAGCTTTCTTT.

The chain combines TRBV7-2 with TRBJ1-2; no definite D call. The germline V gene encodes CDR1 SGHTA and CDR2 FQGNSA. The ends were cut back, 1 base at V and 4 bases at J, with 10 bases in the middle. CDR3 size: 14 residues. CDR3 in amino acids: CASSLVQNIYGYTF. The CDR3 coding sequence is TGTGCCAGCAGCTTAGTGCAGAATATCTATGGCTACACCTTC.

The J gene is TRBJ2-3, the V gene TRBV5-1; 13 bases are a match to TRBD2. CDR1 is SGHRS and CDR2 is YFSETQ in the germline V gene. The length of the CDR3 is 16 residues. V gave up 5 bases and J gave up 2 bases; unmatched junction bases: 5. CDR3 sequence: CASRPGTSGNTDTQYF. CDR3 DNA sequence: TGCGCCAGCAGACCCGGGACTAGCGGGAACACAGATACGCAGTATTTT.

The rearrangement links TRBV18 to TRBJ1-3; D unresolved. V gave up 4 bases and J gave up 7 bases, with 17 bases separating them. The CDR3 is made up of 15 amino acids. In germline, CDR1 is KGHSH, CDR2 LQKENI. The CDR3 bases are TGTGCCAGCTCACTACGACCGGAGTCAAGGAACACCATATATTTT. Amino acids: CASSLRPESRNTIYF.

The V call is TRBV19, the J call TRBJ1-1; TRBD1 agrees at 7 bases. This CDR3 spans 14 amino acids. Trimming removed 5 bases from V and 5 bases from J; junction bases left unmatched: 8. Germline V gives CDR1 LNHDA, CDR2 SQIVND (reference sequence). Here the CDR3 reads CASSFKTGKTEAFF. The CDR3 nucleotides read TGTGCCAGTAGTTTCAAGACAGGGAAGACTGAAGCTTTCTTT.

This chain uses TRBV20-1 with TRBJ1-5; 9 nucleotides line up with TRBD1. The J segment lost 7 bases and the V segment lost 4 bases, leaving 5 bases of the junction unmatched. This CDR3 comprises 13 residues. Germline V CDR1 and CDR2: DFQATT, SNEGSKA (reference sequence). CDR3 DNA: TGCAGTGCTACACGACAGGGGGGCCAGCCCCAGCATTTT. Protein sequence: CSATRQGGQPQHF.

This clonotype has just one count. The V call is TRBV6-5, the J call TRBJ2-3, with 9 bases aligning to TRBD2. Germline CDR1 MNHEY, CDR2 SVGAGI. The CDR3 has 19 amino acids. With V trimmed by 0 bases and J by 3 bases, 13 bases remained unmatched. The CDR3 nucleotides read TGTGCCAGCAGTTACTCGATGAGGCGGGGGGGCCGCGTGACAGATACGCAGTATTTT. Residues: CASSYSMRRGGRVTDTQYF.

V gene TRBV10-3 combines with J gene TRBJ1-5; D remains unclear. The CDR3 consists of 14 residues. Germline-derived CDR1 and CDR2 are ENHRY and SYGVKD. Between the trimmed V and J ends, which lost 2 bases and 2 bases, there was a span of 7 bases. CDR3 amino acids: CAISEGIGNQPQHF. For the CDR3, the DNA is TGTGCCATCAGTGAGGGAATTGGCAATCAGCCCCAGCATTTT.

The chain joins TRBV5-1 to TRBJ1-1; D call uncertain. The V gene lost 3 bases and the J gene lost 0 bases, with 9 bases spanning the gap. Germline loops: CDR1 SGHRS, CDR2 YFSETQ. The CDR3 loop spans 14 amino acids. The CDR3 nucleotides are TGCGCCAGCAGCTGGACGGTGATGAACACTGAAGCTTTCTTT. This translates into CASSWTVMNTEAFF.

This chain uses TRBV29-1 with TRBJ1-1; no clear D gene. Trimming pared 4 bases from V and 4 bases from J, leaving 19 bases between. The CDR3 sequence is 15 residues long. Germline assignment: CDR1 SQVTM and CDR2 ANQGSEA. The DNA for the CDR3 is TGCAGCGTTGTGGGCTCACATTGGGCGATCACTGAAGCTTTCTTT. Translating gives CSVVGSHWAITEAFF. Combining the CDR3 with reference TRBV29-1 and TRBJ1-1 gives the whole variable domain SAVISQKPSRDICQRGTSLTIQCQVDSQVTMMFWYRQQPGQSLTLIATANQGSEATYESGFVIDKFPISRPNLTFSTLTVSNMSPEDSSIYLCSVVGSHWAITEAFFGQGTRLTVV.

The chain joins TRBV7-9 to TRBJ2-2; D remains unclear. This CDR3 is built from 15 residues. Germline lookup yields CDR1 SEHNR and CDR2 FQNEAQ (reference sequence). V dropped 5 bases and J dropped 2 bases, with 12 bases sitting between them. The CDR3 sequence: CASSHAWGNTGELFF. Written as DNA, the CDR3 is TGTGCCAGCAGCCACGCTTGGGGAAACACCGGGGAGCTGTTTTTT.

Written as DNA, the CDR3 is TGTGCCAGCAGTTTGGGGACAGGGTCCCTTTTCACCGGGGAGCTGTTTTTT. Its protein is CASSLGTGSLFTGELFF. The chain couples TRBV28 to TRBJ2-2; 9 bases agree with TRBD1. The CDR3 spans 17 residues. Germline CDR1 reads MDHEN; CDR2 reads SYDVKM. Unmatched junction bases numbered 9, after V lost 3 bases and J lost 4 bases.

This CDR3 is CASRPPGNTEAFF. Written as DNA, the CDR3 is TGTGCCAGCCGACCCCCGGGGAACACTGAAGCTTTCTTT. The chain employs TRBV25-1 and TRBJ1-1, with D hard to call. Germline lookup yields CDR1 MGHDK and CDR2 SYGVNS. The CDR3 consists of 13 residues. V was pared by 8 bases and J by 1 base, with 11 bases between.

This clonotype was recorded only once. The chain recombines TRBV7-9 with TRBJ2-1; tentatively, D is TRBD2 (6 bases). CDR3 length: 15 residues. Germline V gene lookup returns CDR1 SEHNR and CDR2 FQNEAQ (reference sequence). Deletions cut 5 bases from V and 4 bases from J, with 15 bases between. The CDR3 DNA reads TGTGCCAGCAGCGCGGTCGCGGGGTTATACAATGAGCAGTTCTTC. It encodes CASSAVAGLYNEQFF.

The chain recombines TRBV5-4 with TRBJ1-5, with 7 bases that match TRBD1. This CDR3 comprises 14 residues. V dropped 4 bases and J dropped 6; count of bases not matched to a gene: 7. Per germline, CDR1 SGHNT and CDR2 YYREEE (reference sequence). The CDR3 here is CASSHSGGSQPQHF. Here the CDR3 DNA reads TGTGCCAGCAGCCATTCAGGGGGGAGTCAGCCCCAGCATTTT.

The chain combines TRBV20-1 with TRBJ2-3; no definite D call. Germline CDR1 is DFQATT and CDR2 is SNEGSKA (reference sequence). Trimming took off 3 bases at V and 4 bases at J, with 8 bases between the two ends. The CDR3 runs to 12 residues. The CDR3 is CSARANADTQYF. As DNA, the CDR3 is TGCAGTGCTAGGGCTAACGCAGATACGCAGTATTTT.

This rearrangement joins TRBV28 to TRBJ1-6; the match to TRBD1 covers 9 bases. CDR1 is MDHEN, CDR2 SYDVKM, per germline. The V segment lost 6 bases and the J segment 1 base; nucleotides outside the gene matches: 10. The CDR3 is 18 residues long. DNA of the CDR3: TGTGCCAGCAGGGGCCGGCTGGGACAGGGTTCCTATAATTCACCCCTCCACTTT. Amino acid sequence: CASRGRLGQGSYNSPLHF.

The V and J genes are TRBV20-1 and TRBJ1-5; D gene uncertain. There are 13 residues in the CDR3. The germline V and J ends were trimmed by 7 bases and 4 bases, with 14 bases remaining between them. Looked up from germline, CDR1 is DFQATT and CDR2 is SNEGSKA (reference sequence). CDR3 coding DNA: TGCAGTGGGTTGTCGGGAGGAAATCAGCCCCAGCATTTT. Amino acid sequence: CSGLSGGNQPQHF.

V usage is TRBV12-3 or TRBV12-4 and J usage is TRBJ2-2, with TRBD2 identical over 8 bases. V shed 2 bases and J 4 bases; nucleotides not matched to a gene: 12. The CDR3 contains 18 residues. In DNA form, the CDR3 reads TGTGCCAGCAGTTTAAGTGTGGGCGGGGGGCCTGGCACCGGGGAGCTGTTTTTT. Residues: CASSLSVGGGPGTGELFF.

The V call is TRBV7-9, the J call TRBJ2-3; 10 bases map to TRBD1. With V trimmed by 5 bases and J by 7 bases, 6 bases remained unmatched. CDR1 is SEHNR and CDR2 is FQNEAQ in the germline V gene (reference sequence). CDR3 size: 14 residues. The CDR3 DNA sequence: TGTGCCAGCAGCACCGGACAGGGGGGAAATACGCAGTATTTT. It specifies CASSTGQGGNTQYF. Combining the CDR3 with reference TRBV7-9 and TRBJ2-3 gives the whole variable domain DTGVSQNPRHKITKRGQNVTFRCDPISEHNRLYWYRQTLGQGPEFLTYFQNEAQLEKSRLLSDRFSAERPKGSFSTLEIQRTEQGDSAMYLCASSTGQGGNTQYFGPGTRLTVL.

The rearrangement links TRBV11-2 to TRBJ2-7, with 15 bases identical to TRBD2. The V segment lost 1 base and the J segment 1 base; nucleotides outside the gene matches: 5. The CDR3 extends over 18 amino acids. Germline loops: CDR1 SGHAT, CDR2 FQNNGV. This CDR3 reads CASSLGTSGGAGSYEQYV. CDR3 sequence (DNA): TGTGCCAGCAGCTTAGGGACTAGCGGGGGGGCAGGATCCTACGAGCAGTACGTC.

V and J are TRBV2 and TRBJ2-7; 8 bases fit TRBD1. CDR1 SNHLY and CDR2 FYNNEI come from the germline V gene. CDR3 length: 15 residues. V was pared by 6 bases and J by 3 bases, with 10 bases of the junction left unmatched. CDR3 sequence reads: CASRQTGTGNYEQYF. The CDR3 bases are TGTGCCAGCAGGCAAACCGGGACAGGAAACTACGAGCAGTACTTC.